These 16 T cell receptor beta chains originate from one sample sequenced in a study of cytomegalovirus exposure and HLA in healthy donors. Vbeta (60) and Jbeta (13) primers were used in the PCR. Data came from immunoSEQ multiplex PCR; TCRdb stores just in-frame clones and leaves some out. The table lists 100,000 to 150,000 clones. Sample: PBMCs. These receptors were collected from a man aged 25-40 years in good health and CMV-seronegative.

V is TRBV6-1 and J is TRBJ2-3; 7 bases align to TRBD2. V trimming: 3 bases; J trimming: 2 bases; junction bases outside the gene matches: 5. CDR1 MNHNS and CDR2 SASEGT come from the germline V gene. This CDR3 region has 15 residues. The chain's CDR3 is CASSDRLADTDTQYF. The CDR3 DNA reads TGTGCCAGCAGTGATCGTCTAGCGGACACAGATACGCAGTATTTT.

The CDR3: CAILTGYGYTF. The CDR3 nucleotides are TGTGCCATTCTTACAGGGTATGGCTACACCTTC. V usage is TRBV10-3 and J usage is TRBJ1-2; tentative D call: TRBD1 (6 bases). The CDR3 totals 11 residues. V lost 9 bases to trimming and J lost 5 bases, with 10 bases between them. Germline CDR1 ENHRY, CDR2 SYGVKD.

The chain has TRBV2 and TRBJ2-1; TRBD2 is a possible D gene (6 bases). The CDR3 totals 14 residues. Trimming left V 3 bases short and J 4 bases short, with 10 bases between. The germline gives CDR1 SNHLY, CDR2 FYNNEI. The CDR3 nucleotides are TGTGCCAGCAGTGAGGGCGGGGTTTACAATGAGCAGTTCTTC. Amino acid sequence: CASSEGGVYNEQFF.

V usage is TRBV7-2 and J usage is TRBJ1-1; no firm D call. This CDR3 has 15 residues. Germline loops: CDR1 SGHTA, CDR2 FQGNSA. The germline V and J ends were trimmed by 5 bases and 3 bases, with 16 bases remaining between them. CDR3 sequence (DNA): TGTGCCAGCAGCCCCGTGGCGGCCTCGGACACTGAAGCTTTCTTT. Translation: CASSPVAASDTEAFF.

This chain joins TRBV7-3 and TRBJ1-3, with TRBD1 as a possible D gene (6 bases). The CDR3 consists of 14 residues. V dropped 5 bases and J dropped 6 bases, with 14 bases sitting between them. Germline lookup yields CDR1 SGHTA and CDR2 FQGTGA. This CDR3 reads CASSLGTSENTIYF. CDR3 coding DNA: TGTGCCAGCAGCCTCGGGACATCGGAAAACACCATATATTTT.

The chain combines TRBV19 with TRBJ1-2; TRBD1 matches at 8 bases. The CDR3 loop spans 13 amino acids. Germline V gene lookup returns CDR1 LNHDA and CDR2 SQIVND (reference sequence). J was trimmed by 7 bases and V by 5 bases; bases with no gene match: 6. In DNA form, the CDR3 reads TGTGCCAGTAGTCTGAACGACAGGGGTGGCTACACCTTC. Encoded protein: CASSLNDRGGYTF.

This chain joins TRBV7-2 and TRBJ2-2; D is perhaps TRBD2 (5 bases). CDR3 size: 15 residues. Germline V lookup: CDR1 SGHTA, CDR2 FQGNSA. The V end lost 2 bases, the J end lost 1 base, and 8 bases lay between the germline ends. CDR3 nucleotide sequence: TGTGCCAGCAGCTTACGTGGACTGAACACCGGGGAGCTGTTTTTT. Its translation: CASSLRGLNTGELFF.

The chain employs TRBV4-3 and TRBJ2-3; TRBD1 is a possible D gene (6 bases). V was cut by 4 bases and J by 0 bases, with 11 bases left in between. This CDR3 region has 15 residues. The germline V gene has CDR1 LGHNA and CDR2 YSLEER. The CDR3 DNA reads TGCGCCAGCAGCCTACAGGGATTGAGCACAGATACGCAGTATTTT. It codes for CASSLQGLSTDTQYF.

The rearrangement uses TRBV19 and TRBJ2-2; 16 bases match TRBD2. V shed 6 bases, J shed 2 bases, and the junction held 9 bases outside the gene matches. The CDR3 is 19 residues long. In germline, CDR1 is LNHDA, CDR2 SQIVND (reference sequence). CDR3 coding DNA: TGTGCCAGTAGACCGGGACTAGCGGGAGGGCCTTCAAACACCGGGGAGCTGTTTTTT. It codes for CASRPGLAGGPSNTGELFF. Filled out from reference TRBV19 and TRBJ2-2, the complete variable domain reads DGGITQSPKYLFRKEGQNVTLSCEQNLNHDAMYWYRQDPGQGLRLIYYSQIVNDFQKGDIAEGYSVSREKKESFPLTVTSAQKNPTAFYLCASRPGLAGGPSNTGELFFGEGSRLTVL.

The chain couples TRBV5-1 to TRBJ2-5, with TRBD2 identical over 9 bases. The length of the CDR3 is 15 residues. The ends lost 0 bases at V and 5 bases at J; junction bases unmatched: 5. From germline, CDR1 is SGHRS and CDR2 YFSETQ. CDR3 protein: CASSLGSGSEETQYF. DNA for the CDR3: TGCGCCAGCAGCTTGGGTAGCGGGAGTGAGGAGACCCAGTACTTC.

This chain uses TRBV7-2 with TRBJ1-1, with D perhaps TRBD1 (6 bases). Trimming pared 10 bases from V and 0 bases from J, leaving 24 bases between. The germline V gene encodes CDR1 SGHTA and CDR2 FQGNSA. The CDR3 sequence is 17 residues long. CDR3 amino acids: CAIPSPQGSSMNTEAFF. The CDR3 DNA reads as TGTGCCATCCCGTCCCCACAGGGATCTTCAATGAACACTGAAGCTTTCTTT.

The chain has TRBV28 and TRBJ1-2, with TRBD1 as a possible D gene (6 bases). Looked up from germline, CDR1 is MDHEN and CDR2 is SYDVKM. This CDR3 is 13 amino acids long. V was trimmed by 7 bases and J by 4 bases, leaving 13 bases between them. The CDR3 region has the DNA TGTGCCAGCAACCCAGGACAGCTCTATGGCTACACCTTC. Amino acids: CASNPGQLYGYTF.

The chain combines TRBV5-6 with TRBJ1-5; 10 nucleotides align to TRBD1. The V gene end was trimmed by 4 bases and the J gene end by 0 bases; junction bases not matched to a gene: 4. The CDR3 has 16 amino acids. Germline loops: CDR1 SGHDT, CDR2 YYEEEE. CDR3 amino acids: CASSKDRGISNQPQHF. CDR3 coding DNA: TGTGCCAGCAGCAAGGACAGGGGGATTAGCAATCAGCCCCAGCATTTT.

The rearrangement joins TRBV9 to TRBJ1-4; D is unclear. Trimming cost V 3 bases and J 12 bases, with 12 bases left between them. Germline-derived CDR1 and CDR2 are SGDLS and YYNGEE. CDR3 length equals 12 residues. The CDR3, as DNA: TGTGCCAGCAGCGACGAGAGCGGGGAACTGTTTTTT. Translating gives CASSDESGELFF. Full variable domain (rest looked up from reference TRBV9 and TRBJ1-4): DSGVTQTPKHLITATGQRVTLRCSPRSGDLSVYWYQQSLDQGLQFLIQYYNGEERAKGNILERFSAQQFPDLHSELNLSSLELGDSALYFCASSDESGELFFGSGTQLSVL.

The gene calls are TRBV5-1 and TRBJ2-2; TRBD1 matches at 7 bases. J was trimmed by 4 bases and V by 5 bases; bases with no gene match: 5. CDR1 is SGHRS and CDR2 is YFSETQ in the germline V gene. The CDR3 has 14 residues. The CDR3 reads CASRSGTATGELFF. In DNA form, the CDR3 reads TGCGCCAGCAGATCCGGGACAGCCACCGGGGAGCTGTTTTTT. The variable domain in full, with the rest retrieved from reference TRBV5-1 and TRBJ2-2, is KAGVTQTPRYLIKTRGQQVTLSCSPISGHRSVSWYQQTPGQGLQFLFEYFSETQRNKGNFPGRFSGRQFSNSRSEMNVSTLELGDSALYLCASRSGTATGELFFGEGSRLTVL.

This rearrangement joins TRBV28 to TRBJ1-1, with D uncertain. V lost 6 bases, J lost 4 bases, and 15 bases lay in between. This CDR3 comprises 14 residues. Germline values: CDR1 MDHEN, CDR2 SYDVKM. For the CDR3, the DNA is TGTGCCAGCAGCCCGGGGTTCGGAGGCACTGAAGCTTTCTTT. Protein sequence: CASSPGFGGTEAFF.